One and the same sample provided the 9 T cell receptor beta chains below, sequenced in a study of control samples from healthy donors and cancer patients. Clones were sequenced by immunoSEQ multiplex PCR, and TCRdb holds only the in-frame ones, with some missing. The sample carries roughly 26,000 clones, 85% recorded once. The sample comprised PBMCs. These receptors came from a woman aged 55-69 years with head and neck cancer.

The table lists this clone with a count of one. The CDR3: CASSLSWEDTQYF. CDR3 bases: TGTGCCAGCAGTCTTAGTTGGGAGGATACGCAGTATTTT. The V call is TRBV6-5, the J call TRBJ2-3, with a possible D match to TRBD2 (5 bases). Trimming pared 5 bases from V and 6 bases from J, leaving 12 bases between. The CDR3 spans 13 residues. Germline loops: CDR1 MNHEY, CDR2 SVGAGI.

This clone was seen more than once but under ten times. The chain employs TRBV28 and TRBJ1-5, with D tentatively TRBD1 (6 bases). Per germline, CDR1 MDHEN and CDR2 SYDVKM. The CDR3 covers 14 residues. Trimming left V 5 bases short and J 5 bases short, with 13 bases between. The CDR3 spells CASSPGGAYQPQHF. The CDR3 coding sequence is TGTGCCAGCAGTCCTGGGGGGGCCTATCAGCCCCAGCATTTT. Supplemented by reference TRBV28 and TRBJ1-5, the full variable domain reads DVKVTQSSRYLVKRTGEKVFLECVQDMDHENMFWYRQDPGLGLRLIYFSYDVKMKEKGDIPEGYSVSREKKERFSLILESASTNQTSMYLCASSPGGAYQPQHFGDGTRLSIL.

The chain links TRBV4-2 to TRBJ1-2; D possibly corresponds to TRBD1 (6 bases). The germline V gene encodes CDR1 LGHNA and CDR2 YNFKEQ. There are 15 residues in the CDR3. Trimming pared 4 bases from V and 3 bases from J, leaving 15 bases between. CDR3 amino acids: CASSLSRGNDYGYTF. The CDR3 DNA is TGTGCCAGCAGCCTATCCAGGGGAAACGACTATGGCTACACCTTC.

This sequence joins TRBV12-3 or TRBV12-4 and TRBJ1-6; the D is unclear. This CDR3 is built from 12 residues. The V gene lost 6 bases and the J gene lost 9 bases, with 9 bases spanning the gap. CDR3 nucleotide sequence: TGTGCCAGCAGACGGGAGTTTTCACCCCTCCACTTT. Residues: CASRREFSPLHF.

This clone was seen more than once but under ten times. The chain has TRBV7-2 and TRBJ2-1, with D tentatively TRBD1 or TRBD2 (5 bases each). The germline V and J ends were trimmed by 4 bases and 8 bases, with 12 bases remaining between them. In germline, CDR1 is SGHTA, CDR2 FQGNSA. This CDR3 region has 13 residues. The CDR3 loop reads CASSSRGADEQFF. CDR3 nucleotide sequence: TGTGCCAGCAGCTCCCGAGGGGCCGATGAGCAGTTCTTC.

This clone was seen a handful of times. The chain employs TRBV6-1 and TRBJ1-3; D not resolved. CDR1 is MNHNS and CDR2 is SASEGT in the germline V gene. The CDR3 is 15 amino acids. Trimming left V 2 bases short and J 2 bases short, with 10 bases between. The CDR3 sequence: CASSERGTPGNTIYF. CDR3 nucleotides: TGTGCCAGCAGTGAACGAGGAACCCCTGGAAACACCATATATTTT.

The rearrangement uses TRBV29-1 and TRBJ1-6; possibly TRBD1 for D (5 bases). The CDR3 sequence is 13 residues long. The V end lost 2 bases, the J end lost 7 bases, and 9 bases lay between the germline ends. Germline-derived CDR1 and CDR2 are SQVTM and ANQGSEA. This CDR3 is CSVERDENSPLHF. CDR3 sequence (DNA): TGCAGCGTTGAAAGGGACGAGAATTCACCCCTCCACTTT.

The J gene is TRBJ1-3, the V gene TRBV5-6; 8 bases fit TRBD1. V dropped 5 bases and J dropped 4; count of bases not matched to a gene: 11. Germline V gives CDR1 SGHDT, CDR2 YYEEEE. The CDR3 spans 16 residues. CDR3 sequence: CASSPGQGAVGNTIYF. The CDR3 DNA sequence: TGTGCCAGCAGTCCGGGCCAGGGGGCGGTAGGAAACACCATATATTTT.

The J gene is TRBJ1-2, the V gene TRBV5-8; no clear D. The CDR3 sequence is 12 residues long. V lost 4 bases and J 2 bases, leaving 6 bases between the germline ends. Germline V gives CDR1 SGHTS, CDR2 YDEGEE. The CDR3: CASSPLNYGYTF. CDR3 nucleotide sequence: TGTGCCAGCAGCCCCCTCAACTATGGCTACACCTTC.